The present T cell receptor beta chain was sequenced within a study of T cell responses to AZD1222 COVID-19 vaccine (dated by TCRdb to the early 2020s). In the study overall: TCR sequencing was performed for 233 trial participants, of whom around 210 were given two doses of AZD1222 and around 26 were given two doses of MenACWY control vaccine. Trial participants were enrolled into age subgroups of 18-55, 56-69 and 70-plus years, which contained roughly 140, 27 and 60 TCR-sequenced participants, respectively.

Study-wide conclusions, independent of this receptor: Reportedly, close to half of the unique spike-specific TCRs recognized epitopes lying outside the regions that are mutated in the B.1.351 and B.1.1.7 variants. After two AZD1222 doses, spike-specific TCR breadth and depth were significantly higher than at day 0 and than in MenACWY recipients. Conclusions about previously exposed vaccinees were limited because only six or seven AZD1222 recipients were SARS-CoV-2 seropositive at baseline. No day 14 peak-response samples were available, so repertoires were characterized only after the peak T cell response. Most participants were white British and females outnumbered males, and the authors suggested that clonal diversity may have been underestimated. The whole spike protein was spanned by vaccine-associated CD4 TCRs, and dominant responses were seen in regions 160-218 and 743-854. In the small 56-69-year group, the increase in depth fell short of significance, most likely because of low power.

At the junction V is shortened by 5 bases and J by 4 bases; bases outside the gene matches: 8. CDR1 and CDR2 are read off the germline V gene as SGDLS and YYNGEE. From the cysteine up to the phenylalanine, the CDR3 has a length of 15 residues. Left in the record is the CDR3 DNA by itself, 45 bases read in frame from the first base. The sample holds a few counts of this clone. The clone's antigen remains unknown. Base qualities are not recorded, but no much larger clone differs from it by a single base. The sample's time point, from its label and the paper: about 28 days (+/-7) after the second vaccine dose. AZD1222 recipients with second doses at about 4 weeks or about 12 weeks were pooled, because spike-specific TCR depth and breadth did not differ between schedules. Vaccinee samples were obtained from the UK trials COV001 and COV002, which included a single-blind randomized controlled phase 2/3 trial of AZD1222 (ChAdOx1 nCoV-19) in healthy adults. For TCRbeta chain sequencing, PBMC samples were collected from trial participants at day 0 and at day 28 after the second dose.

The CDR3 regions of human TCRbeta chains were analyzed by immunosequencing. The source study handled its data this way. TCRs in the repertoires were compared against a reference library of SARS-CoV-2-specific TCRs that had been generated with the MIRA antigen-specificity platform. Breadth meant the fraction of unique TCRs that were SARS-CoV-2-associated, whereas depth meant the fraction of total T cells that were SARS-CoV-2-associated. Using the MIRA data, every spike-specific TCR was mapped to the spike region that the TCR reacted to and assigned to either a CD4 or a CD8 class. Log10-transformed breadth and depth values were compared by one-way ANOVA with Sidak's multiple comparisons tests. TCRdb obtained this table from immuneACCESS and retained in-frame rearrangements with V and J assigned. These tables miss some clones; where compared with another copy, unresolved V genes account for less than half of the shortfall, and the remainder is unexplained. The V and J calls and clone size are taken from that table; D and trimming were inferred from the DNA. The sample table holds about 61,000 clones, of which about four fifths were seen once. About 27% of the sample lies in the top ten.

The receptor comes from an adult who received the AZD1222 COVID-19 vaccine. The source was peripheral blood, collected 28 days after the second AZD1222 dose. The chain uses TRBV9 and TRBJ2-2, with 7 bases in between that match TRBD1. The DNA reads as follows: TGTGCCAGCAGACGGGACAGCGACTTCACCGGGGAGCTGTTTTTT. It translates as CASRRDSDFTGELFF.